The sequence of this TCR beta chain was determined in a study of CD8+ T cells in alopecia areata. Germline values: CDR1 SGHTA, CDR2 FQGNSA. V was pared by 6 bases and J by 3 bases, with 9 bases between. The CDR3 extends over 13 amino acids. Study-level points and caveats: Normal scalp had lower clonality than lesional scalp, with alopecia totalis/universalis lesions showing this most strongly.

This clone has at least ten counts. Its antigen is not identified. Once RNA had been extracted, it was reverse transcribed into cDNA to act as the sequencing template. Profiled with immunoSEQ multiplex PCR; TCRdb holds only in-frame clones, not every one. The sample consists of fewer than 100,000 clones, 35% to 50% of them appearing once. Peripheral blood, together with lesional scalp punch biopsies, was collected from alopecia areata patients. What was sequenced was CD4+ T cells sorted from blood. The receptor was isolated from a human donor with alopecia areata. The rearrangement uses TRBV7-2 and TRBJ1-3; D is possibly TRBD1 (6 bases). The CDR3 region is CASRDSGGNTIYF. As DNA, the CDR3 is TGTGCCAGCAGGGACAGTGGTGGAAACACCATATATTTT.